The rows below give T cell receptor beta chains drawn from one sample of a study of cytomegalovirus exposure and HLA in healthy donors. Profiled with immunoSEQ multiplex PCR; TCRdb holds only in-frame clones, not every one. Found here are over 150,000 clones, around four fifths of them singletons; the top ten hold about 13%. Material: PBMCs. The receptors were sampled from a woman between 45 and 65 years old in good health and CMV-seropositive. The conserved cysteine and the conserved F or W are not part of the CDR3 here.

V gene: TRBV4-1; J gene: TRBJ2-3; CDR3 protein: ASSEGGGADTQY
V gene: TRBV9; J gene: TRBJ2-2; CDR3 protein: ASQGAGELF
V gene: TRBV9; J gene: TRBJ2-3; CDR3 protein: ASSPQVGLYTDTQY
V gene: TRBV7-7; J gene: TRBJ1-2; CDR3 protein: ASSWDRTRYGYT
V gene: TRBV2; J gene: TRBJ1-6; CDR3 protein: ASSYRERDSPLH
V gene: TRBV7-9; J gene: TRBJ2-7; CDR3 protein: ASSLGVSSYEQY
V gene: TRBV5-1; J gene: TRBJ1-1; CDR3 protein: ASSSGTGVSEAF
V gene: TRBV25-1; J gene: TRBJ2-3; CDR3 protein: ASMDRQRDTQY
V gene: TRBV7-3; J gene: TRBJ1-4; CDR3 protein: ASSTVLTTNEKLF
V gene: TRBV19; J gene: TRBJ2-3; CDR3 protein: ASSSRTSGVATDTQY
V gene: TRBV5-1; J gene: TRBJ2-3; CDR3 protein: ASSRQGATDTQY
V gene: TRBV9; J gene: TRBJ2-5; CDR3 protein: ASSVGQEETQY
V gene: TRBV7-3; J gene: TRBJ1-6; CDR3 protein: ASSFTYNSPLH
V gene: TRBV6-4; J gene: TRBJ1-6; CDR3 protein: ASSDAENSPLH
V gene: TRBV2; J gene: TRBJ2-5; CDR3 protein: ASSESTGAGETQY
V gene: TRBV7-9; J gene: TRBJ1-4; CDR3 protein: ASSAGAGANEKLF
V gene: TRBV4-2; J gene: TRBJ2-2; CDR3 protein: ASSQARQGDHGELF
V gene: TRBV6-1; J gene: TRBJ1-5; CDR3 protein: ASSEAVPYQPQH
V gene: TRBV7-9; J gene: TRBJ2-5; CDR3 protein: ASSLVGFPERETQY
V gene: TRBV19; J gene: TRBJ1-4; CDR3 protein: ASSIGARGPTNEKLF
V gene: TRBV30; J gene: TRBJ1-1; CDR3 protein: AWSVRVWTEAF
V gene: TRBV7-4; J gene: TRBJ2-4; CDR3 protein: ASSLGTGNLAKNIQY
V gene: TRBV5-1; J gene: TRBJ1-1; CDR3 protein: ASSPGTTRNTEAF
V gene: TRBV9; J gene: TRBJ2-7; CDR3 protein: ASSVNSLYEQY
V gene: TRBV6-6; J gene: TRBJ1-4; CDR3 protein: ASSFGQGGSNEKLF
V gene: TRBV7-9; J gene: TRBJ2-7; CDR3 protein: ASTPAHPGEQY
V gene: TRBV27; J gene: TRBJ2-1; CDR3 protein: ASSLSGLNEQF
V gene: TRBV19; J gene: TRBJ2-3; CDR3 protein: ASSPRQGSWTQY
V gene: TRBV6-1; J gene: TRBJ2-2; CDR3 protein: ASSWAENTGELF
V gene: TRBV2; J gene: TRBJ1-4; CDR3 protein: AGSVSRGLEKLF
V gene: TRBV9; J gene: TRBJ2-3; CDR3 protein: ASSSRPLAGFTDTQY
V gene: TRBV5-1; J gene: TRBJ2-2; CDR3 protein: ASSLGDNTGELF
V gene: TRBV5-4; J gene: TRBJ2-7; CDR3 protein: ASSPDRALPLPSYEQY
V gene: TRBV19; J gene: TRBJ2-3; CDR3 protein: ASTPGGLDTQY
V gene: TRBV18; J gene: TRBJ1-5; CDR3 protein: ASSPPGHNQPQH
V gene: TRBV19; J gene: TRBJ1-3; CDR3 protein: ASSIGTPLSGNTIY
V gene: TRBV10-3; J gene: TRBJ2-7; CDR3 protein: AISERIAGGPISYEQY
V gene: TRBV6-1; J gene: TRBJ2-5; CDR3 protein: ASSEAGTGGRETQY
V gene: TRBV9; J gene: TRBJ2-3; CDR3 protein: ASSYSGGPLSSTDTQY
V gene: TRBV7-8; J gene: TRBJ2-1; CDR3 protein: ASSRRDRARNEQF
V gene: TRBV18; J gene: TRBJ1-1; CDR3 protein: ASSRKTGNTEAF
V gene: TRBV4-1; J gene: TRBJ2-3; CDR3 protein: ASSQGLALDTQY
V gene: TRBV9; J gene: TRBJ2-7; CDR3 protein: ASSVAAGKSYEQY
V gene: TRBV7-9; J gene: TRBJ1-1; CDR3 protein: ASSLGGGRNTEAF
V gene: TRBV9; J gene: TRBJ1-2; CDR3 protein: ASSVSQGYGYT
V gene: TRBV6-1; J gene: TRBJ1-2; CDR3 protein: ASSEARGYYGYT
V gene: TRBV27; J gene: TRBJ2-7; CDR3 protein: ASSGGSSYEQY
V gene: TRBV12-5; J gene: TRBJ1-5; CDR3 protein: ASEIDGGNQPQH
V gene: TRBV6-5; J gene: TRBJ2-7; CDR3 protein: ASIKSRDSPYEQY
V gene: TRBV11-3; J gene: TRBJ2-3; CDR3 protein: ASSHTLSTDTQY
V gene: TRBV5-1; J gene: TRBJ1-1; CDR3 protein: ASRNAGMNTEAF
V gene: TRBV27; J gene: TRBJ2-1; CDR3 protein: ASSQGLAGGPRYNEQF
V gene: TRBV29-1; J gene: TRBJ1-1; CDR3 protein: SVPNRDRGLVAEAF
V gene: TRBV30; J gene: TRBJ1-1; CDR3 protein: AWRGQVVFGLTEAF
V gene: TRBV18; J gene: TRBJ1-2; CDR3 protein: ASSPTGAGGYGYT
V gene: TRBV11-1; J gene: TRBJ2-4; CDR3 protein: ASSPRRGGLAKNIQY
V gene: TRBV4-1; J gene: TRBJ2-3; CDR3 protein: ASSHPGRKDTQY